The clone carrying this T cell receptor (beta chain) was seen only a few times. The antigen remains undetermined. A second PCR, run for roughly 7 to 11 cycles, used a sample-barcoded 5' primer plus a J-beta primer mix. Every sample gave at least 2.5 million paired-end reads containing CDR3. TCRdb re-derived calls from the 5' RACE reads in MiXCR, one entry per CDR3 protein. The sample holds hundreds of thousands of distinct CDR3 sequences, nearly 25% seen once. The sample comes from a study of blood T cells in healthy people across ages. General study points: Greater diversity and more naive CD4+ cells were seen in long-lived donors than in aged donors. In older individuals, TCR beta diversity per million T cells was lower, falling roughly linearly with age.

In germline, CDR1 is MNHEY, CDR2 SVGAGI. This CDR3 spans 17 amino acids. The V and J ends lost 2 bases and 7 bases, in that order; junction bases with no gene match: 10. These data were likewise used in another study, on T cells of mothers and their children. As that report states: The second PCR's M1S primer added sample barcodes and 2-4 random nucleotides.

This TCR came from a boy younger than 18 in good health. The sample consisted of blood. This chain joins TRBV6-5 and TRBJ2-1, with 11 bases that match TRBD2. The CDR3 DNA reads TGTGCCAGCAGTTACCGTCTTTCTAGCGGGAGGCTGAATGAGCAGTTCTTC. This translates into CASSYRLSSGRLNEQFF.